Detailed here is one T cell receptor (beta chain). Plating combined some 200,000 CFSE-labeled responder cells with some 200,000 irradiated, violet-dye-labeled stimulator cells. This sample is part of a study of graft-versus-host responses after intestinal transplantation. Study-wide background: Recipients across the board were started on anti-thymocyte globulin induction, then kept on tacrolimus and steroids for about 3 years.

The germline V and J ends were trimmed by 4 bases and 5 bases, with 9 bases remaining between them. Germline V gives CDR1 SEHNR, CDR2 FQNEAQ (reference sequence). The CDR3 extends over 13 amino acids. The data were produced by immunoSEQ multiplex PCR, yet TCRdb's version contains in-frame clones alone and is incomplete. The repertoire holds around 13,000 clones, approximately 28% seen once, with about 2.6% in the top ten. The sequencing here drew on alloreactive CD8+ T cells from a mixed lymphocyte reaction culture, taken before intestinal transplant. Sample subset: CFSE-low proliferating T cells sorted from roughly 6-day pre-transplant mixed lymphocyte reaction (GvH or HvG direction). The receptor's source is a human patient who received an intestinal transplant. The chain employs TRBV7-9 and TRBJ1-5; the D gene is possibly TRBD1 (5 bases). This CDR3 reads CASSSHRYQPQHF. Written as DNA, the CDR3 is TGTGCCAGCAGCTCTCACAGGTATCAGCCCCAGCATTTT.